A selection of T cell receptor beta chains follows, all from one sample in a study of a mutant IDH1 vaccine in newly diagnosed glioma. Generated by immunoSEQ multiplex PCR, the TCRdb table keeps only in-frame clones and is missing some. The sample comprises 40,000 to 45,000 clones, roughly 82% of which are singletons, and 18% rests with the top ten. Their antigens remain unidentified. Sequencing used PBMCs, obtained from a glioma patient whose treatment included an IDH1 peptide vaccine. These TCRs come from a man between 18 and 35 years old with glioma. Some clones in this sample may be carry-over from other donors' samples. CDR3s include the opening cysteine and the closing phenylalanine or tryptophan. The D gene is left open where the match is weak. Not every row has a clone size; where given, it reads once, few, many or a size class.

d_call: .; v_call: TRBV6-1; j_call: TRBJ1-2; clone_size: .; cdr3_nt: TGTGCCAGCAGGCTATCGACAGGATATGGCTACACCTTC; cdr3_aa: CASRLSTGYGYTF
d_call: .; v_call: TRBV5-1; j_call: TRBJ1-2; clone_size: .; cdr3_nt: TGCGCCAGCAGCTTGGTTCCGGGTAACTATGGCTACACCTTC; cdr3_aa: CASSLVPGNYGYTF
d_call: .; v_call: TRBV5-6; j_call: TRBJ2-7; clone_size: .; cdr3_nt: TGTGCCAGCAGCTTCAGCGGAAACACACCCTACGAGCAGTACTTC; cdr3_aa: CASSFSGNTPYEQYF
d_call: .; v_call: TRBV5-6; j_call: TRBJ1-1; clone_size: .; cdr3_nt: TGTGCCAGCAGCTATGGGGGGGGCACTGAAGCTTTCTTT; cdr3_aa: CASSYGGGTEAFF
d_call: .; v_call: TRBV29-1; j_call: TRBJ2-1; clone_size: .; cdr3_nt: TGCAGCGTTGAGGTACCGGGATTCCCGCGGGATGAGCAGTTCTTC; cdr3_aa: CSVEVPGFPRDEQFF
d_call: .; v_call: TRBV6-5; j_call: TRBJ1-5; clone_size: .; cdr3_nt: TGTGCCAGCAGTTACTCGAGCAATCAGCCCCAGCATTTT; cdr3_aa: CASSYSSNQPQHF
d_call: TRBD1; v_call: TRBV6-6; j_call: TRBJ1-5; clone_size: .; cdr3_nt: TGTGCCAGCAGCCGAGGGACAGGGAGTAATCAGCCCCAGCATTTT; cdr3_aa: CASSRGTGSNQPQHF
d_call: .; v_call: TRBV11-2; j_call: TRBJ2-5; clone_size: .; cdr3_nt: TGTGCCAGCAGCCCGGGGGGCGCTGAGACCCAGTACTTC; cdr3_aa: CASSPGGAETQYF
d_call: .; v_call: TRBV5-1; j_call: TRBJ1-1; clone_size: few; cdr3_nt: TGCGCCAGCAGGAAGGGGCTCCCGAACACTGAAGCTTTCTTT; cdr3_aa: CASRKGLPNTEAFF
d_call: TRBD1; v_call: TRBV9; j_call: TRBJ1-2; clone_size: .; cdr3_nt: TGTGCCAGCAGCGCGACAGGGGGCCGGGATGGCTACACCTTC; cdr3_aa: CASSATGGRDGYTF
d_call: TRBD1; v_call: TRBV7-2; j_call: TRBJ1-2; clone_size: .; cdr3_nt: TGTGCCAGCAGCGCCAACAGGGGTATGAGTGGCTACACCTTC; cdr3_aa: CASSANRGMSGYTF
d_call: .; v_call: TRBV10-2; j_call: TRBJ1-2; clone_size: .; cdr3_nt: TGCGCCAGCAGTGAACGTGGGGCAGAAACTAACTATGGCTACACCTTC; cdr3_aa: CASSERGAETNYGYTF
d_call: .; v_call: TRBV5-4; j_call: TRBJ2-3; clone_size: .; cdr3_nt: TGTGCCAGCAGCTTGGCTAGGGGGACAAGCACAGATACGCAGTATTTT; cdr3_aa: CASSLARGTSTDTQYF
d_call: .; v_call: TRBV5-1; j_call: TRBJ2-2; clone_size: .; cdr3_nt: TGCGCCAGCAGCTTGATCCAGACCCGCACCGGGGAGCTGTTTTTT; cdr3_aa: CASSLIQTRTGELFF
d_call: .; v_call: TRBV6-6; j_call: TRBJ1-1; clone_size: once; cdr3_nt: TGTGCCAGCAGTTACTCGGGGAGAACTGAAGCTTTCTTT; cdr3_aa: CASSYSGRTEAFF
d_call: .; v_call: TRBV6-1; j_call: TRBJ1-1; clone_size: .; cdr3_nt: TGTGCCAGCAGGCACATCTACACTGAAGCTTTCTTT; cdr3_aa: CASRHIYTEAFF
d_call: TRBD2; v_call: TRBV5-6; j_call: TRBJ2-1; clone_size: .; cdr3_nt: TGTGCCAGCAGTTTCGTTATAGCGGGGGACCCGGTTAGGGATGAGCAGTTCTTC; cdr3_aa: CASSFVIAGDPVRDEQFF
d_call: .; v_call: TRBV29-1; j_call: TRBJ2-7; clone_size: .; cdr3_nt: TGCAGCGTCGAACCCGCCGGGGGTTTCTCCGAGCAGTACTTC; cdr3_aa: CSVEPAGGFSEQYF
d_call: .; v_call: TRBV18; j_call: TRBJ1-5; clone_size: once; cdr3_nt: TGTGCCAGCGAAACGGGGAAAAGCAATCAGCCCCAGCATTTT; cdr3_aa: CASETGKSNQPQHF
d_call: TRBD1; v_call: TRBV6-5; j_call: TRBJ2-7; clone_size: once; cdr3_nt: TGTGCCAGCAGTTTTTACCGGGACAGCTCCTACGAGCAGTACTTC; cdr3_aa: CASSFYRDSSYEQYF
d_call: .; v_call: TRBV19; j_call: TRBJ2-3; clone_size: .; cdr3_nt: TGTGCCAGTGGCGACCCCGGCCTAATTAGCACAGATACGCAGTATTTT; cdr3_aa: CASGDPGLISTDTQYF
d_call: TRBD1; v_call: TRBV9; j_call: TRBJ1-1; clone_size: .; cdr3_nt: TGTGCCAGCAGCGTAGTGGAGGGGGCGCGGAACACTGAAGCTTTCTTT; cdr3_aa: CASSVVEGARNTEAFF
d_call: TRBD1; v_call: TRBV7-9; j_call: TRBJ1-1; clone_size: .; cdr3_nt: TGTGCCAGCAGCTCACAGGGGGCCTACACTGAAGCTTTCTTT; cdr3_aa: CASSSQGAYTEAFF
d_call: .; v_call: TRBV5-5; j_call: TRBJ1-3; clone_size: .; cdr3_nt: TGTGCCAGCAGCCCCGGGGGAGCTGGAAACACCATATATTTT; cdr3_aa: CASSPGGAGNTIYF
d_call: TRBD2; v_call: TRBV5-1; j_call: TRBJ2-2; clone_size: once; cdr3_nt: TGCGCCAGCAGCCAGGCCGCTAGCGGGTCCGGCGGGGAGCTGTTTTTT; cdr3_aa: CASSQAASGSGGELFF
d_call: .; v_call: TRBV10-3; j_call: TRBJ1-4; clone_size: .; cdr3_nt: TGTGCCATCAGTGAGCCGAGTCGTGATTTGGATGCCGAAAAACTGTTTTTT; cdr3_aa: CAISEPSRDLDAEKLFF